The TCR beta chain under discussion was sequenced for a study of CD8+ T cells in alopecia areata. For the study at large: A 6-month period off drug followed tofacitinib, which lasted 6 to 18 months. Study-wide findings and caveats: Scalp repertoires also include resident alphabeta T cells from normal skin.

cDNA reverse transcribed from extracted RNA served as the sequencing template. Method: immunoSEQ multiplex PCR; TCRdb's copy keeps in-frame clones and lacks some. This table has some 120,000 clones, 58% appearing once. This clone was recorded a few times. Antigen: not known. CDR1 and CDR2 from the germline V gene are MGHRA and YSYEKL. This CDR3 region has 15 residues. With 5 bases clipped from V and 2 bases from J, the junction kept 4 bases outside the gene matches. This TCR was recovered from a human donor with alopecia areata. This rearrangement joins TRBV4-1 to TRBJ1-5; TRBD1 matches 9 bases. The material was CD4+ T cells sorted from blood, obtained at week 0. The CDR3 region is CASSFRDRGNQPQHF. The CDR3 DNA is TGCGCCAGCAGCTTCCGGGACAGGGGCAATCAGCCCCAGCATTTT.